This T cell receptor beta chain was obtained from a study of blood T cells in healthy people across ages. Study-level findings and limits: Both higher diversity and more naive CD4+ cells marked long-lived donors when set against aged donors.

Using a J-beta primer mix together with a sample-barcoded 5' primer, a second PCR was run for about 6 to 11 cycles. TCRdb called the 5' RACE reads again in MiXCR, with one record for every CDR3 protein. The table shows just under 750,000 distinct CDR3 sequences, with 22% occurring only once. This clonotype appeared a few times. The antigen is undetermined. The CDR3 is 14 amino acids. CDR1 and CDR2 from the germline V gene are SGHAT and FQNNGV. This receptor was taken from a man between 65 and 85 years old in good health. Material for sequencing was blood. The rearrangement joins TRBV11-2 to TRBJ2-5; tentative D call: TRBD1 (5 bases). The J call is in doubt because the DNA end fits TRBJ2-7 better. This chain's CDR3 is CASRYPGIGYEQYF. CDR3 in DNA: TGTGCCAGCAGGTACCCAGGGATCGGCTACGAGCAGTACTTC.